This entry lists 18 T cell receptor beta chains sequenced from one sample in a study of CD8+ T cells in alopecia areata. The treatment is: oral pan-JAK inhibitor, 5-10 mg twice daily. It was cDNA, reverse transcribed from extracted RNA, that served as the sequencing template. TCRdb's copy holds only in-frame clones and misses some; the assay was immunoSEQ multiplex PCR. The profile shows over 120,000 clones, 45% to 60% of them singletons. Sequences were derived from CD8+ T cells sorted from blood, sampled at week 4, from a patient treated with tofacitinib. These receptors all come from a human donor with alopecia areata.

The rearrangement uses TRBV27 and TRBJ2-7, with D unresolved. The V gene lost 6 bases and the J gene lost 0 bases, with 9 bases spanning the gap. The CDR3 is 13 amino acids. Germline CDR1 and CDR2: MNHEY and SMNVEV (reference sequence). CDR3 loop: CASSSTRSYEQYF. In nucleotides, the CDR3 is TGTGCCAGCAGCAGCACTCGCTCCTACGAGCAGTACTTC.

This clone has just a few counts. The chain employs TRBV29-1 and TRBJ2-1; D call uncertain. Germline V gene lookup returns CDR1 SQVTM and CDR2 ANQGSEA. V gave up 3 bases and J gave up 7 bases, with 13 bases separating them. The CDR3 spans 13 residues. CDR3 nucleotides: TGCAGCGTTGATGAAGGGTTCGGGAATGAGCAGTTCTTC. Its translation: CSVDEGFGNEQFF.

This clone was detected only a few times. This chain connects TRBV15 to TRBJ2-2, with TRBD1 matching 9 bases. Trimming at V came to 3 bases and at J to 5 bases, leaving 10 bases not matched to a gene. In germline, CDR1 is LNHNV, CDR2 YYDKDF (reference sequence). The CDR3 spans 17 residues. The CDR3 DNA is TGTGCCACCAGCAGCGGGAAGGGACAGGGCTTGACCGGGGAGCTGTTTTTT. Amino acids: CATSSGKGQGLTGELFF.

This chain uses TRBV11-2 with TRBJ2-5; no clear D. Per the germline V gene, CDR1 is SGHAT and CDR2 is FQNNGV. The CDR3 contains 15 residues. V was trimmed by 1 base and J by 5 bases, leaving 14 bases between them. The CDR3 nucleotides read TGTGCCAGCAGCTTAGGAGCCACTGCCATGGAGACCCAGTACTTC. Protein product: CASSLGATAMETQYF.

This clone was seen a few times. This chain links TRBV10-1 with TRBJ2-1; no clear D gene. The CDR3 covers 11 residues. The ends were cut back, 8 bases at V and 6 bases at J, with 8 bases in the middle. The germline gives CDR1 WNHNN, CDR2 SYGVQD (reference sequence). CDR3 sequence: CASLNSNEQFF. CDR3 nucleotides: TGCGCCAGCCTGAATAGCAATGAGCAGTTCTTC.

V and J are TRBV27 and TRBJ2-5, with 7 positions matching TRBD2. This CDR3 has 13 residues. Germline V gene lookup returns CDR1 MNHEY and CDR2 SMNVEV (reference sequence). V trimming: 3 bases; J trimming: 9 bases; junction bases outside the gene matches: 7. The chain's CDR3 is CASSFDSRGAQYF. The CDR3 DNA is TGTGCCAGCAGTTTTGACAGCCGGGGGGCCCAGTACTTC.

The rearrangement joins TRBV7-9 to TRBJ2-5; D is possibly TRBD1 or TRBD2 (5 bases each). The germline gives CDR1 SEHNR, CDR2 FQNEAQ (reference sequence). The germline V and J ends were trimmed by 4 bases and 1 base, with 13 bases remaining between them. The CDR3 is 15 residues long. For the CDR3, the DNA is TGTGCCAGCAGCTCGGGACCTCTGATCCAAGAGACCCAGTACTTC. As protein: CASSSGPLIQETQYF.

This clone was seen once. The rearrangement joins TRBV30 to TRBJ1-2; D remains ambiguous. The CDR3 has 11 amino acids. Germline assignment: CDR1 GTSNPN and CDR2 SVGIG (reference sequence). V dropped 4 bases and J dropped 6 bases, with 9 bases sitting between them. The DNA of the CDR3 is TGTGCCTGGACGGCTGGGGATGGCTACACCTTC. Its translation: CAWTAGDGYTF.

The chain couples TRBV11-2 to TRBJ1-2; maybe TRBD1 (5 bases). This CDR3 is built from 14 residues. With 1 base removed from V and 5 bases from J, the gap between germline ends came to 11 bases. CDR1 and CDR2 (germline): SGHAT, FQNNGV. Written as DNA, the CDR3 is TGTGCCAGCAGCTTAGCAGGGAGCGAGTATGGCTACACCTTC. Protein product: CASSLAGSEYGYTF.

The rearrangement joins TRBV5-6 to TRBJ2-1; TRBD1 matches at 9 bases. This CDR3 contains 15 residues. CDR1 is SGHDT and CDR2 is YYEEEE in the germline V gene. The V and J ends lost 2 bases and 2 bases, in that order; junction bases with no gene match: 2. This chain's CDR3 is CASSFGTGPYNEQFF. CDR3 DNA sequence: TGTGCCAGCAGCTTTGGGACAGGGCCCTACAATGAGCAGTTCTTC.

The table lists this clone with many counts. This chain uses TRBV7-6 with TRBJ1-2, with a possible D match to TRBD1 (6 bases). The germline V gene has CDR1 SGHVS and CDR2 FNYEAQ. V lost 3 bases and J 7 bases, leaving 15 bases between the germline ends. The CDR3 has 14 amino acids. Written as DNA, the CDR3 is TGTGCCAGCAGCTTCGCCGCAGGGGCGGGTGGCTACACCTTC. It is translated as CASSFAAGAGGYTF. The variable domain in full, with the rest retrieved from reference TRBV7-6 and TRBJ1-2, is GAGVSQSPRYKVTKRGQDVALRCDPISGHVSLYWYRQALGQGPEFLTYFNYEAQQDKSGLPNDRFSAERPEGSISTLTIQRTEQRDSAMYRCASSFAAGAGGYTFGSGTRLTVV.

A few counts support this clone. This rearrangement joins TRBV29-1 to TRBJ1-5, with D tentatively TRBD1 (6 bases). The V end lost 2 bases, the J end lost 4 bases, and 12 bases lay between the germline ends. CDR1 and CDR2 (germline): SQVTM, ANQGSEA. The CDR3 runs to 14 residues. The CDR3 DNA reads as TGCAGCGTTGAAAAGCCCAGGGGAAATCAGCCCCAGCATTTT. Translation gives CSVEKPRGNQPQHF.

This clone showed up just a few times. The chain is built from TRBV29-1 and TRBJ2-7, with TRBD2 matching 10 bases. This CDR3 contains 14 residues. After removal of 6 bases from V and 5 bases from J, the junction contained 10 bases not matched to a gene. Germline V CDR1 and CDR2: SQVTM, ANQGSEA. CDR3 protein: CSVAGVAGGHEQYF. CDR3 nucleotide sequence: TGCAGCGTCGCTGGGGTAGCGGGGGGTCACGAGCAGTACTTC.

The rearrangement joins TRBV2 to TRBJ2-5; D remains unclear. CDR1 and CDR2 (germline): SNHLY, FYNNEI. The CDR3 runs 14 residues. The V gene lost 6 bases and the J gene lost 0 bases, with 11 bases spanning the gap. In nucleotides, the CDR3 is TGTGCCAGCAGCCTCAGACCTAACCAAGAGACCCAGTACTTC. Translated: CASSLRPNQETQYF.

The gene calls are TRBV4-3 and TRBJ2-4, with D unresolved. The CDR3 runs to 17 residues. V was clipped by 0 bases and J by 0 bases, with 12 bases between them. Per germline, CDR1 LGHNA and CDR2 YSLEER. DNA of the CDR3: TGCGCCAGCAGCCAAGATGGAGTTGGGCTAGCCAAAAACATTCAGTACTTC. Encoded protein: CASSQDGVGLAKNIQYF.

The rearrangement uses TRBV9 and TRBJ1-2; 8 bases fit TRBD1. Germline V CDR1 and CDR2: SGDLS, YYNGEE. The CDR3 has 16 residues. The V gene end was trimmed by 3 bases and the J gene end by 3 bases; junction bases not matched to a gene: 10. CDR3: CASSDPGGSVYYGYTF. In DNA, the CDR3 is TGTGCCAGCAGCGATCCAGGGGGCTCGGTCTACTATGGCTACACCTTC.

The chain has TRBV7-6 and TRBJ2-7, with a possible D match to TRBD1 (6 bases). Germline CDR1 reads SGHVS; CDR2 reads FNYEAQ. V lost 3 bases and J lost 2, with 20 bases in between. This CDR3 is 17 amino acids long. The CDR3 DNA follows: TGTGCCAGCAGCTTTTCCTCCCACAGGGATAGGCCCTACGAGCAGTACTTC. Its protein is CASSFSSHRDRPYEQYF.

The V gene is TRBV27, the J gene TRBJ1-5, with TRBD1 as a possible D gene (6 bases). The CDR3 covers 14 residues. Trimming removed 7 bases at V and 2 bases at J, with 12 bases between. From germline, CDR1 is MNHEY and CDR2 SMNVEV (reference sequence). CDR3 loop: CASKGGFGNQPQHF. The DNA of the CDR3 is TGTGCCAGCAAAGGGGGGTTTGGCAATCAGCCCCAGCATTTT.